Given below is one T cell receptor beta chain in context. Its antigen is not identified. TCRdb's table, derived via immunoSEQ multiplex PCR, lists solely in-frame clones and lacks some. The data hold 46,000 or so clones, with approximately 80% observed a single time. The data were taken from a study of memory B cells and T cells in multiple sclerosis. The V gene's germline CDR1 is SGHNT and CDR2 YYREEE (reference sequence). The CDR3 consists of 13 residues. Trimming left V 2 bases short and J 4 bases short, with 6 bases between. CFSE-dim autoproliferating and CFSE-high non-proliferating T cells from unstimulated culture were sequenced separately. Pooled replicate wells came from around 5x10^7 CFSE-labeled PBMCs cultured approximately seven days without stimulus. CFSE at roughly 0.5 uM labeled the PBMCs, which were then cultured unstimulated. Study-wide findings and caveats: Compartments had unequal clone-set sizes, affecting shared clonotype counts.

The V and J genes are TRBV5-4 and TRBJ1-4, with D uncertain. Sequenced sample: PBMCs from blood kept in culture. This clonotype originated in a human donor with multiple sclerosis. The CDR3 bases are TGTGCCAGCAGCTTCGGCGGTAATGAAAAACTGTTTTTT. It is translated as CASSFGGNEKLFF.